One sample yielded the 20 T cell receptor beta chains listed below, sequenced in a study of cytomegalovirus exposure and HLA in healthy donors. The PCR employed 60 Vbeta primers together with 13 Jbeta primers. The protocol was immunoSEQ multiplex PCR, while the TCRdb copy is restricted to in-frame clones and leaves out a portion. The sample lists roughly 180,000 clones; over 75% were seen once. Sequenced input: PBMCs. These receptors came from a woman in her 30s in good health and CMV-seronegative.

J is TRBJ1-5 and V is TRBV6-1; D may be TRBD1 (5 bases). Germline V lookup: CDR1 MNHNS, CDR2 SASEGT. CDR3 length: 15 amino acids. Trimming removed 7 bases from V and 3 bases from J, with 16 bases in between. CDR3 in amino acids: CASTITGAPNQPQHF. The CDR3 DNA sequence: TGTGCCAGCACCATTACAGGTGCCCCCAATCAGCCCCAGCATTTT.

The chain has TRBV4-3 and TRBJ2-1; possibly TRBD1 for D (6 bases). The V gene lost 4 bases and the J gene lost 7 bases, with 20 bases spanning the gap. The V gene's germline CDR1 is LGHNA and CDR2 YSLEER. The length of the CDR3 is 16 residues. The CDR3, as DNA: TGCGCCAGCAGCCTCAACCAGGGGCTTGGTCTTAATGAGCAGTTCTTC. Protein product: CASSLNQGLGLNEQFF.

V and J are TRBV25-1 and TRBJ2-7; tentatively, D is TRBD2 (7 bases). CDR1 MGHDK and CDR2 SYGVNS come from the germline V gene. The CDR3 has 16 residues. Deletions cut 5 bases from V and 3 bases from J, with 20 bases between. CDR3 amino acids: CASSLEGGPQGYEQYF. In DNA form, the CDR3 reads TGTGCCAGCAGTTTAGAGGGGGGGCCCCAGGGCTACGAGCAGTACTTC.

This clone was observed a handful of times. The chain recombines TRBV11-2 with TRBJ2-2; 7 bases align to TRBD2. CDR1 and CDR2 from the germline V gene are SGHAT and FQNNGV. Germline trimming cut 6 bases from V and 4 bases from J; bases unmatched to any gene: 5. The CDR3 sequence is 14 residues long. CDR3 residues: CASRPASGTGELFF. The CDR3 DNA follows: TGTGCCAGCAGGCCAGCTAGCGGCACCGGGGAGCTGTTTTTT.

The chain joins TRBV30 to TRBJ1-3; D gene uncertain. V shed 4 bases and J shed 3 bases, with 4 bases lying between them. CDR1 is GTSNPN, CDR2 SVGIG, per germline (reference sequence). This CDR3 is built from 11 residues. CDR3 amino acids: CAWMRGNTIYF. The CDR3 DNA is TGTGCCTGGATGCGTGGAAACACCATATATTTT.

The CDR3 is CATSFASGAADTQYF. DNA for the CDR3: TGTGCCACCAGCTTTGCTAGCGGGGCCGCAGATACGCAGTATTTT. The chain recombines TRBV15 with TRBJ2-3, with TRBD2 matching 9 bases. J was trimmed by 4 bases and V by 5 bases; bases with no gene match: 7. Per germline, CDR1 LNHNV and CDR2 YYDKDF (reference sequence). CDR3 length equals 15 residues. Full variable domain (rest looked up from reference TRBV15 and TRBJ2-3): DAMVIQNPRYQVTQFGKPVTLSCSQTLNHNVMYWYQQKSSQAPKLLFHYYDKDFNNEADTPDNFQSRRPNTSFCFLDIRSPGLGDTAMYLCATSFASGAADTQYFGPGTRLTVL.

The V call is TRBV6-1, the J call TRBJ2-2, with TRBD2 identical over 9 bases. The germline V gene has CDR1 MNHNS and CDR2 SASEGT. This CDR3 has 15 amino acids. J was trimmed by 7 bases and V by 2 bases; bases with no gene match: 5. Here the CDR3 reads CASSELAGPGGELFF. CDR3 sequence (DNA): TGTGCCAGCAGTGAACTAGCGGGGCCCGGCGGGGAGCTGTTTTTT.

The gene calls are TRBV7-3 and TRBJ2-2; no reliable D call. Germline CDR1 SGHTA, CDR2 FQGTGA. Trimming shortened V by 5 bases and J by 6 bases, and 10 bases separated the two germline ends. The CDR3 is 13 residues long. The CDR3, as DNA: TGTGCCAGCAGCCCCCGCCGGGCCGGGGAGCTGTTTTTT. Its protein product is CASSPRRAGELFF.

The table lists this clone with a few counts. The CDR3 reads CASSYARGQPQHF. The CDR3 DNA reads TGTGCCAGCAGCTACGCACGGGGTCAGCCCCAGCATTTT. This chain connects TRBV6-5 to TRBJ1-5; D ambiguous. Trimming cost V 6 bases and J 6 bases, with 12 bases left between them. Germline V CDR1 and CDR2: MNHEY, SVGAGI. The CDR3 sequence is 13 residues long.

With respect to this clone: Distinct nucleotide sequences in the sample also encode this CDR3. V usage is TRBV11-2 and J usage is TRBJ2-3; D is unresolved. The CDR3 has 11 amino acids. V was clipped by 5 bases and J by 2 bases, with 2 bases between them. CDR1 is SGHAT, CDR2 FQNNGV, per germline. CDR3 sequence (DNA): TGTGCCAGCAGCCTCACAGATACGCAGTATTTT. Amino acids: CASSLTDTQYF.

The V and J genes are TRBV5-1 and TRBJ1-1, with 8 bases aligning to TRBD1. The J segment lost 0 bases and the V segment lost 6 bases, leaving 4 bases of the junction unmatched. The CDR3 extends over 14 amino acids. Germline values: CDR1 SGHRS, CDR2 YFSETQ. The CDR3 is CASTEQGVNTEAFF. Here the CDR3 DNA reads TGCGCCAGCACCGAACAGGGGGTGAACACTGAAGCTTTCTTT.

CDR3 sequence: CASSRVGVRTAETQYF. In DNA, the CDR3 is TGCGCCAGCAGCCGGGTAGGGGTCCGGACGGCAGAGACCCAGTACTTC. The chain links TRBV4-1 to TRBJ2-5, with a weak D call TRBD1 (5 bases). Germline V gives CDR1 MGHRA, CDR2 YSYEKL. Trimming shortened V by 4 bases and J by 4 bases, and 19 bases separated the two germline ends. The CDR3 is 16 amino acids.

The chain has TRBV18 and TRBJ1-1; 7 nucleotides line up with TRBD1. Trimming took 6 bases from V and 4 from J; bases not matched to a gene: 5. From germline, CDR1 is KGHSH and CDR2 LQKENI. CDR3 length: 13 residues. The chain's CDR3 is CASSVNRGTEAFF. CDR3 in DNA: TGTGCCAGCTCCGTCAACAGGGGCACTGAAGCTTTCTTT. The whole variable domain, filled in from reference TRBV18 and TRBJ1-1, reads NAGVMQNPRHLVRRRGQEARLRCSPMKGHSHVYWYRQLPEEGLKFMVYLQKENIIDESGMPKERFSAEFPKEGPSILRIQQVVRGDSAAYFCASSVNRGTEAFFGQGTRLTVV.

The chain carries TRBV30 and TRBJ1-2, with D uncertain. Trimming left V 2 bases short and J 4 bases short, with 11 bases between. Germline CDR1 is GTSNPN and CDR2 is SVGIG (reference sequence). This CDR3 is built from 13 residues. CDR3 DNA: TGTGCCTGGAGTAACGAAGGGAGCTATGGCTACACCTTC. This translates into CAWSNEGSYGYTF.

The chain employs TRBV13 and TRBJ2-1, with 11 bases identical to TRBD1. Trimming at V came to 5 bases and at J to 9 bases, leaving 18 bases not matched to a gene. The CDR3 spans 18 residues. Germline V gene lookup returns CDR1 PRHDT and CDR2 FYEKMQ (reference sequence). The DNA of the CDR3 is TGTGCCAGCAGCCCCGGACAGGGGGCACCCACCCACCACTCTGAGCAGTTCTTC. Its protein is CASSPGQGAPTHHSEQFF. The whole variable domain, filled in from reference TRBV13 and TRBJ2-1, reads AAGVIQSPRHLIKEKRETATLKCYPIPRHDTVYWYQQGPGQDPQFLISFYEKMQSDKGSIPDRFSAQQFSDYHSELNMSSLELGDSALYFCASSPGQGAPTHHSEQFFGPGTRLTVL.

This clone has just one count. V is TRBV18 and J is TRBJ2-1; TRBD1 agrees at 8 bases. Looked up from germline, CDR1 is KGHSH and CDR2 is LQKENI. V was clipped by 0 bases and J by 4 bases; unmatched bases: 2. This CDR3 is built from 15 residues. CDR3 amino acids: CASSPPDRGYNEQFF. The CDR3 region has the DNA TGTGCCAGCTCACCACCTGACAGGGGATACAATGAGCAGTTCTTC.

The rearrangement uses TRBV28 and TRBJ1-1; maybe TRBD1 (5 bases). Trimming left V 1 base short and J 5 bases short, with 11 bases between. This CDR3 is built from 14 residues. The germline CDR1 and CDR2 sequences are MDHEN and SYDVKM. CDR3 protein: CASSLLTRATEAFF. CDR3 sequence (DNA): TGTGCCAGCAGTTTATTGACCAGGGCTACTGAAGCTTTCTTT.

Here the CDR3 DNA reads TGCGCCAGCAGCGTTGGAGACAGGGGACCCGAAAAACTGTTTTTT. Amino acid sequence: CASSVGDRGPEKLFF. The chain joins TRBV5-1 to TRBJ1-4; 8 bases fit TRBD1. This CDR3 region has 15 residues. The junction had 10 bases not matched to a gene; V was cut back by 4 bases and J by 8 bases. Per the germline V gene, CDR1 is SGHRS and CDR2 is YFSETQ.

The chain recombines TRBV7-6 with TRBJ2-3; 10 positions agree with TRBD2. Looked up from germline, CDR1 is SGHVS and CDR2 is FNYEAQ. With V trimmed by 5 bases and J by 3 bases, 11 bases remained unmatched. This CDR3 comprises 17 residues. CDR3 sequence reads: CASSLIAGGLGTDTQYF. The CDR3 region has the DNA TGTGCCAGCAGCCTCATAGCGGGGGGCCTTGGTACAGATACGCAGTATTTT.

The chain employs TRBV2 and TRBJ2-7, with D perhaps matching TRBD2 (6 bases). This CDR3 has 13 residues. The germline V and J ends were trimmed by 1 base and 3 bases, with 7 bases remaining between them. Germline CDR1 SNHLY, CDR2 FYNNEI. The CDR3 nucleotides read TGTGCCAGCAGTGAAGGCGGGATCTACGAGCAGTACTTC. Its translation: CASSEGGIYEQYF. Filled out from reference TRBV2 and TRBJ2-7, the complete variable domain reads EPEVTQTPSHQVTQMGQEVILRCVPISNHLYFYWYRQILGQKVEFLVSFYNNEISEKSEIFDDQFSVERPDGSNFTLKIRSTKLEDSAMYFCASSEGGIYEQYFGPGTRLTVT.